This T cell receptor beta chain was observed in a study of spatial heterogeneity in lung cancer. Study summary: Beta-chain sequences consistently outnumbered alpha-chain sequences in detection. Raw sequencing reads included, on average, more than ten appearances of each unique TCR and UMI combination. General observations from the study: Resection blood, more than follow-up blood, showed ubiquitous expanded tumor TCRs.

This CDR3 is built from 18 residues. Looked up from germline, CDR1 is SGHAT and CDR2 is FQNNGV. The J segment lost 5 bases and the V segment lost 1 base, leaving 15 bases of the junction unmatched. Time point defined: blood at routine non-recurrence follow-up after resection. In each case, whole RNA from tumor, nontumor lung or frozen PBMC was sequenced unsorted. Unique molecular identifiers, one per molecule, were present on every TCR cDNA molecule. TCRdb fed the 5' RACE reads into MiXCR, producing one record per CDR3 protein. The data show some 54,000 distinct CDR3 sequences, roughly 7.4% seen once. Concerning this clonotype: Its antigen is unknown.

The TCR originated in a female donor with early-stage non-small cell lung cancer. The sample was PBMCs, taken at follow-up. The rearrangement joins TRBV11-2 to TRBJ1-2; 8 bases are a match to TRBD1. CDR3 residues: CASSLGGTGRYSDYGYTF. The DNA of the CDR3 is TGTGCCAGCAGCTTAGGTGGGACAGGTCGCTACTCGGATTATGGCTACACCTTC.